A selection of T cell receptor beta chains follows, all from one sample in a study of molecular identifiers for immune sequencing clone quantification. TCRdb itself ran the PCR reads through MiXCR, one entry per CDR3 protein. Among about 640,000 distinct CDR3 sequences listed, 20% were seen once. Sequences were obtained from naive CD8+ T cells from blood, with Jurkat cell RNA spiked in. The source is a human donor in good health. Some libraries in this study had Jurkat cell RNA spiked in. The CDR3 runs from the conserved cysteine through the conserved F or W. D genes are given only for firm matches. Expanded clones are given a class, and other clones once, few, many or no size at all.

v_gene: TRBV7-2; abundance: many; j_gene: TRBJ2-3; d_gene: TRBD2; len: 18; CDR3aa: CASSTDPGLAGYTDTQYF; CDR3nt: TGTGCCAGCAGCACCGACCCGGGACTAGCGGGGTACACAGATACGCAGTATTTT
v_gene: TRBV4-1; abundance: NA; j_gene: TRBJ1-1; d_gene: TRBD1; len: 15; CDR3aa: CASSPLGQGPPEAFF; CDR3nt: TGCGCCAGCAGCCCCCTAGGACAGGGGCCCCCTGAAGCTTTCTTT
v_gene: TRBV5-6; abundance: many; j_gene: TRBJ1-1; d_gene: NA; len: 13; CDR3aa: CASSPGGASEAFF; CDR3nt: TGTGCCAGCAGCCCGGGGGGGGCAAGTGAAGCTTTCTTT
v_gene: TRBV6-2/TRBV6-3; abundance: many; j_gene: TRBJ2-7; d_gene: NA; len: 12; CDR3aa: CASSRTSYEQYF; CDR3nt: TGTGCCAGCAGCCGGACAAGCTACGAGCAGTACTTC
v_gene: TRBV6-2/TRBV6-3; abundance: NA; j_gene: TRBJ2-3; d_gene: TRBD2; len: 16; CDR3aa: CASRINGGESTDTQYF; CDR3nt: TGTGCCAGCAGGATTAACGGGGGGGAAAGCACAGATACGCAGTATTTT
v_gene: TRBV28; abundance: many; j_gene: TRBJ2-5; d_gene: NA; len: 10; CDR3aa: CASSFPTQYF; CDR3nt: TGTGCCAGCAGTTTTCCTACCCAGTACTTC
v_gene: TRBV5-1; abundance: many; j_gene: TRBJ2-3; d_gene: NA; len: 14; CDR3aa: CASSSRGGTDTQYF; CDR3nt: TGCGCCAGCAGCTCCAGGGGTGGCACAGATACGCAGTATTTT
v_gene: TRBV6-1; abundance: many; j_gene: TRBJ2-1; d_gene: NA; len: 11; CDR3aa: CASSEDNEQFF; CDR3nt: TGTGCCAGCAGTGAAGATAATGAGCAGTTCTTC
v_gene: TRBV6-2/TRBV6-3; abundance: few; j_gene: TRBJ1-1; d_gene: NA; len: 12; CDR3aa: CASSNIVTGAFF; CDR3nt: TGTGCCAGCAGTAACATCGTTACCGGGGCTTTCTTT
v_gene: TRBV30; abundance: many; j_gene: TRBJ2-1; d_gene: NA; len: 12; CDR3aa: CAWSLATSEQFF; CDR3nt: TGTGCCTGGAGTCTTGCGACTAGTGAGCAGTTCTTC
v_gene: TRBV7-9; abundance: many; j_gene: TRBJ1-4; d_gene: NA; len: 14; CDR3aa: CASTAGTPGEKLFF; CDR3nt: TGTGCCAGCACCGCAGGGACTCCAGGAGAAAAACTGTTTTTT
v_gene: TRBV4-1; abundance: NA; j_gene: TRBJ2-7; d_gene: NA; len: 13; CDR3aa: CASSQESTYEQYF; CDR3nt: TGCGCCAGCAGCCAAGAGTCCACCTACGAGCAGTACTTC
v_gene: TRBV12-3/TRBV12-4; abundance: few; j_gene: TRBJ2-2; d_gene: NA; len: 19; CDR3aa: CASSGFPDRGGGDTGELFF; CDR3nt: TGTGCCAGCAGCGGCTTTCCTGACAGGGGAGGGGGGGACACCGGGGAGCTGTTTTTT
v_gene: TRBV29-1; abundance: NA; j_gene: TRBJ2-1; d_gene: NA; len: 13; CDR3aa: CSVEEGNYNEQFF; CDR3nt: TGCAGCGTTGAAGAAGGGAACTACAATGAGCAGTTCTTC
v_gene: TRBV5-6; abundance: many; j_gene: TRBJ1-4; d_gene: NA; len: 16; CDR3aa: CASSLDRHLEDEKLFF; CDR3nt: TGTGCCAGCAGCTTGGACCGACACTTAGAAGATGAAAAACTGTTTTTT
v_gene: TRBV19; abundance: many; j_gene: TRBJ2-2; d_gene: NA; len: 15; CDR3aa: CASIPGSRGTGELFF; CDR3nt: TGTGCCAGCATCCCGGGATCGAGGGGCACCGGGGAGCTGTTTTTT
v_gene: TRBV12-3/TRBV12-4; abundance: many; j_gene: TRBJ1-4; d_gene: NA; len: 13; CDR3aa: CATARGLNEKLFF; CDR3nt: TGTGCCACTGCGCGGGGCCTTAATGAAAAACTGTTTTTT
v_gene: TRBV6-2/TRBV6-3; abundance: many; j_gene: TRBJ2-3; d_gene: NA; len: 12; CDR3aa: CASKLSRDQWYF; CDR3nt: TGTGCCAGCAAACTATCCCGGGACCAGTGGTATTTT
v_gene: TRBV12-5; abundance: many; j_gene: TRBJ1-1; d_gene: NA; len: 13; CDR3aa: CASGLSRVGEAFF; CDR3nt: TGTGCTAGTGGTTTGAGCAGGGTTGGTGAAGCTTTCTTT
v_gene: TRBV6-5; abundance: many; j_gene: TRBJ2-1; d_gene: TRBD2; len: 16; CDR3aa: CASSYSWLADDNEQFF; CDR3nt: TGTGCCAGCAGTTACTCGTGGCTAGCGGACGACAATGAGCAGTTCTTC
v_gene: TRBV20-1; abundance: many; j_gene: TRBJ2-4; d_gene: NA; len: 15; CDR3aa: CSAQTRNGAKNIQYF; CDR3nt: TGCAGTGCCCAGACACGGAACGGGGCCAAAAACATTCAGTACTTC
v_gene: TRBV7-8; abundance: many; j_gene: TRBJ1-1; d_gene: NA; len: 16; CDR3aa: CASSLGSRYSDTEAFF; CDR3nt: TGTGCCAGCAGCTTAGGGTCGAGGTATTCAGACACTGAAGCTTTCTTT
v_gene: TRBV4-2; abundance: NA; j_gene: TRBJ2-7; d_gene: NA; len: 14; CDR3aa: CASSQDLGFYEQHF; CDR3nt: TGTGCCAGCAGCCAAGATCTGGGATTCTACGAGCAGCACTTC
v_gene: TRBV20-1; abundance: many; j_gene: TRBJ2-7; d_gene: NA; len: 13; CDR3aa: CSARGRLSYEQYF; CDR3nt: TGCAGTGCTAGAGGGCGCCTCTCCTACGAGCAGTACTTC
v_gene: TRBV7-2; abundance: many; j_gene: TRBJ2-1; d_gene: NA; len: 14; CDR3aa: CASSLASPYNEQFF; CDR3nt: TGTGCCAGCAGCTTAGCGTCTCCCTACAATGAGCAGTTCTTC
v_gene: TRBV6-2/TRBV6-3; abundance: few; j_gene: TRBJ1-1; d_gene: NA; len: 19; CDR3aa: CASSAPPPVPGQSNTEAFF; CDR3nt: TGTGCCAGCAGCGCGCCTCCCCCCGTGCCCGGACAGTCGAACACTGAAGCTTTCTTT
v_gene: TRBV21-1; abundance: few; j_gene: TRBJ2-1; d_gene: NA; len: 14; CDR3aa: CASLSPWLSNEQFF; CDR3nt: TGTGCCAGCCTCAGTCCTTGGCTAAGCAATGAGCAGTTCTTC
v_gene: TRBV12-3/TRBV12-4; abundance: few; j_gene: TRBJ1-1; d_gene: TRBD1; len: 16; CDR3aa: CASSRRQGLMVTEAFF; CDR3nt: TGTGCCAGCAGTCGACGACAGGGTCTAATGGTGACTGAAGCTTTCTTT
v_gene: TRBV7-9; abundance: many; j_gene: TRBJ2-5; d_gene: NA; len: 13; CDR3aa: CASSLGGRETQYF; CDR3nt: TGTGCCAGCAGTTTGGGGGGGCGCGAGACCCAGTACTTC
v_gene: TRBV7-9; abundance: many; j_gene: TRBJ1-2; d_gene: NA; len: 15; CDR3aa: CASTTGGVGDYGYTF; CDR3nt: TGTGCCAGCACCACGGGTGGCGTTGGGGACTATGGCTACACCTTC
v_gene: TRBV7-9; abundance: many; j_gene: TRBJ2-2; d_gene: TRBD1; len: 14; CDR3aa: CASSLRGQDGELFF; CDR3nt: TGTGCCAGCAGCCTAAGGGGACAGGACGGGGAGCTGTTTTTT
v_gene: TRBV27; abundance: NA; j_gene: TRBJ1-4; d_gene: TRBD1; len: 15; CDR3aa: CASSLFTGENEKLFF; CDR3nt: TGTGCCAGCAGTTTATTTACAGGGGAAAATGAAAAACTGTTTTTT
v_gene: TRBV7-9; abundance: many; j_gene: TRBJ1-2; d_gene: TRBD1; len: 15; CDR3aa: CASSLTDREIHGYTF; CDR3nt: TGTGCCAGCAGCCTTACGGACAGGGAAATCCATGGCTACACCTTC
v_gene: TRBV30; abundance: once; j_gene: TRBJ1-4; d_gene: NA; len: 14; CDR3aa: CAWSVRGAYEKPFF; CDR3nt: TGTGCCTGGAGTGTTAGGGGGGCCTATGAAAAACCGTTTTTT
v_gene: TRBV12-5; abundance: many; j_gene: TRBJ1-2; d_gene: NA; len: 13; CDR3aa: CASGAPLIYGYTF; CDR3nt: TGTGCTAGTGGGGCACCACTAATCTATGGCTACACCTTC
v_gene: TRBV7-8; abundance: few; j_gene: TRBJ1-2; d_gene: NA; len: 15; CDR3aa: CASSLDGTLNYGYTF; CDR3nt: TGTGCCAGCAGCTTAGATGGTACTCTTAACTATGGCTACACCTTC
v_gene: TRBV7-9; abundance: many; j_gene: TRBJ2-7; d_gene: NA; len: 14; CDR3aa: CASGVFAATYEQYF; CDR3nt: TGTGCCAGCGGGGTATTTGCAGCAACCTACGAGCAGTACTTC
v_gene: TRBV29-1; abundance: NA; j_gene: TRBJ2-1; d_gene: TRBD2; len: 17; CDR3aa: CSVYRGGPSLRSNEQFF; CDR3nt: TGCAGCGTTTATCGGGGGGGGCCCAGCTTGCGTTCCAATGAGCAGTTCTTC
v_gene: TRBV12-3/TRBV12-4; abundance: NA; j_gene: TRBJ2-7; d_gene: TRBD2; len: 17; CDR3aa: CASSQSLGGGLGDEQYF; CDR3nt: TGTGCCAGCAGTCAAAGTCTCGGGGGGGGCCTTGGGGACGAGCAGTACTTC
v_gene: TRBV12-3/TRBV12-4; abundance: many; j_gene: TRBJ1-1; d_gene: NA; len: 15; CDR3aa: CASTLNWVYRQPAFF; CDR3nt: TGTGCCAGCACCTTAAATTGGGTCTATAGACAGCCAGCTTTCTTT
v_gene: TRBV5-4; abundance: many; j_gene: TRBJ1-6; d_gene: TRBD1; len: 14; CDR3aa: CASSWTGFSSPLHF; CDR3nt: TGTGCCAGCAGCTGGACAGGGTTCTCTTCACCCCTCCACTTT
v_gene: TRBV27; abundance: many; j_gene: TRBJ2-7; d_gene: TRBD1; len: 15; CDR3aa: CASSYRGGVAYEQYF; CDR3nt: TGTGCCAGTTCCTACAGGGGTGGAGTCGCCTACGAGCAGTACTTC
v_gene: TRBV6-2/TRBV6-3; abundance: many; j_gene: TRBJ2-7; d_gene: NA; len: 14; CDR3aa: CASSYVTNRYEQYF; CDR3nt: TGTGCCAGCAGTTACGTGACCAACAGGTACGAGCAGTACTTC
v_gene: TRBV5-6; abundance: many; j_gene: TRBJ2-7; d_gene: TRBD1; len: 13; CDR3aa: CASSPGQGLGQYF; CDR3nt: TGTGCCAGCAGCCCGGGACAGGGATTAGGGCAGTACTTC
v_gene: TRBV4-3; abundance: few; j_gene: TRBJ2-3; d_gene: TRBD2; len: 15; CDR3aa: CASSQSGSRTDTQYF; CDR3nt: TGCGCCAGCAGCCAGAGCGGGAGTCGGACAGATACGCAGTATTTT
v_gene: TRBV2; abundance: NA; j_gene: TRBJ2-7; d_gene: NA; len: 14; CDR3aa: CASTWGTRSYEQYF; CDR3nt: TGTGCCAGCACATGGGGGACACGTTCCTACGAGCAGTACTTC
v_gene: TRBV27; abundance: few; j_gene: TRBJ1-5; d_gene: NA; len: 14; CDR3aa: CASSFAGFNQPQHF; CDR3nt: TGTGCCAGCAGTTTCGCCGGATTCAATCAGCCCCAGCATTTT
v_gene: TRBV21-1; abundance: NA; j_gene: TRBJ1-2; d_gene: NA; len: 14; CDR3aa: CASTNNRVNYGYTF; CDR3nt: TGTGCCAGCACCAATAACAGGGTTAACTATGGCTACACCTTC
v_gene: TRBV11-3; abundance: many; j_gene: TRBJ2-1; d_gene: NA; len: 15; CDR3aa: CASSFSYEESDEQFF; CDR3nt: TGTGCCAGCAGCTTTTCGTACGAGGAGAGCGATGAGCAGTTCTTC
v_gene: TRBV4-1; abundance: many; j_gene: TRBJ2-7; d_gene: TRBD1; len: 13; CDR3aa: CASSPTGVQGQYF; CDR3nt: TGCGCCAGCAGCCCGACAGGGGTTCAAGGGCAGTACTTC
v_gene: TRBV19; abundance: NA; j_gene: TRBJ2-1; d_gene: TRBD2; len: 15; CDR3aa: CASSMVAGGRNEQFF; CDR3nt: TGTGCCAGTAGTATGGTAGCGGGGGGGCGGAATGAGCAGTTCTTC
v_gene: TRBV20-1; abundance: NA; j_gene: TRBJ2-7; d_gene: NA; len: 15; CDR3aa: CSARGLRLEIYEQYF; CDR3nt: TGCAGTGCTAGAGGGCTTAGATTGGAGATCTACGAGCAGTACTTC
v_gene: TRBV11-2; abundance: NA; j_gene: TRBJ2-5; d_gene: NA; len: 16; CDR3aa: CASSLTDGGLVETQYF; CDR3nt: TGTGCCAGCAGCTTAACGGATGGGGGGTTGGTGGAGACCCAGTACTTC
v_gene: TRBV7-2; abundance: many; j_gene: TRBJ2-7; d_gene: NA; len: 13; CDR3aa: CASSTISDGEQYF; CDR3nt: TGTGCCAGCAGCACAATCTCAGACGGCGAGCAGTACTTC
v_gene: TRBV27; abundance: many; j_gene: TRBJ1-1; d_gene: NA; len: 13; CDR3aa: CASSFTGRTEAFF; CDR3nt: TGTGCCAGCAGTTTTACAGGGCGAACTGAAGCTTTCTTT